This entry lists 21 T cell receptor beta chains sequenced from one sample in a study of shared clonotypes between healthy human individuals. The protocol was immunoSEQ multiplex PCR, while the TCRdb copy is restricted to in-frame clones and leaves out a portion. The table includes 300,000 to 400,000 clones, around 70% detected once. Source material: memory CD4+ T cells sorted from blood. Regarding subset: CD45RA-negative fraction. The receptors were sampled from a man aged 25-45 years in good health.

The CDR3 sequence is CSAGGEETQYF. The CDR3, as DNA: TGCAGCGCTGGGGGGGAAGAGACCCAGTACTTC. This chain links TRBV29-1 with TRBJ2-5; 7 bases align to TRBD2. Germline V gene lookup returns CDR1 SQVTM and CDR2 ANQGSEA. The CDR3 extends over 11 amino acids. V was clipped by 7 bases and J by 3 bases; unmatched bases: 2.

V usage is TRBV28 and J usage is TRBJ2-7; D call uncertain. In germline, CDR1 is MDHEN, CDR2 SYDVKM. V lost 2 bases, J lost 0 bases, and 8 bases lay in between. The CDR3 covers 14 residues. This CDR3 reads CASSLPGFSYEQYF. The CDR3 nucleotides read TGTGCCAGCAGTTTACCAGGATTCTCCTACGAGCAGTACTTC.

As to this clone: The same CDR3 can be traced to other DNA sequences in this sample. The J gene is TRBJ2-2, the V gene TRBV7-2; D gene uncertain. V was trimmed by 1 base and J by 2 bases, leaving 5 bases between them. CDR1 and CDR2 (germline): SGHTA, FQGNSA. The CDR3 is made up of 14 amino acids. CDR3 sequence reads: CASSLVGNTGELFF. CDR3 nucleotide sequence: TGTGCCAGCAGCTTAGTCGGAAACACCGGGGAGCTGTTTTTT.

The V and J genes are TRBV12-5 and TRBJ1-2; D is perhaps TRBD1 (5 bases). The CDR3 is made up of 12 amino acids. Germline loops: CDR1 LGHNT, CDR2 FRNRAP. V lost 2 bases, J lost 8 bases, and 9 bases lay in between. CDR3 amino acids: CASGLSGWGYTF. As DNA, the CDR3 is TGTGCTAGTGGTTTGTCAGGGTGGGGCTACACCTTC.

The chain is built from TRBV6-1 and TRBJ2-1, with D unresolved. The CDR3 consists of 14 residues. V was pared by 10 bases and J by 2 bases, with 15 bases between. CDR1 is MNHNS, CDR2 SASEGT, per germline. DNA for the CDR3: TGTGCCATCCCAACGGACCCACCCTACAATGAGCAGTTCTTC. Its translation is CAIPTDPPYNEQFF.

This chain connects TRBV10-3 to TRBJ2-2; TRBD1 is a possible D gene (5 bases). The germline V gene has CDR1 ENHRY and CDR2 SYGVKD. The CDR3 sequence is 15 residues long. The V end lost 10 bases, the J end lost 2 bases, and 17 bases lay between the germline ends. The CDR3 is CASTQTEPNTGELFF. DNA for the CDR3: TGTGCCAGTACACAGACAGAACCAAACACCGGGGAGCTGTTTTTT.

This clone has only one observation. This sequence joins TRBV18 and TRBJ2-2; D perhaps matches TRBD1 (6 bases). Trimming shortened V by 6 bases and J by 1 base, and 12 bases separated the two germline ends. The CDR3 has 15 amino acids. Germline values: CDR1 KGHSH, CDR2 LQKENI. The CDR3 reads CASSTTGLNTGELFF. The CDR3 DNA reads TGTGCCAGCTCCACAACAGGGCTGAACACCGGGGAGCTGTTTTTT.

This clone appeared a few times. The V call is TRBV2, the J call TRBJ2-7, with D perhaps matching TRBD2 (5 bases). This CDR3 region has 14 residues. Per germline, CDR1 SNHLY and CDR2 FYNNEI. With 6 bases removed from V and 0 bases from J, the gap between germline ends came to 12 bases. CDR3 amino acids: CASSPDGVSYEQYF. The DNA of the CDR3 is TGTGCCAGCAGCCCGGACGGGGTCTCCTACGAGCAGTACTTC.

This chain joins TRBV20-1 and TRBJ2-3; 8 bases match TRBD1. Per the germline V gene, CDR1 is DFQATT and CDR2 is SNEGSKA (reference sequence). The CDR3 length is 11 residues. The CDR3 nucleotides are TGCAGCGCAACAGGGGGGGATACGCAGTATTTT. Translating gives CSATGGDTQYF.

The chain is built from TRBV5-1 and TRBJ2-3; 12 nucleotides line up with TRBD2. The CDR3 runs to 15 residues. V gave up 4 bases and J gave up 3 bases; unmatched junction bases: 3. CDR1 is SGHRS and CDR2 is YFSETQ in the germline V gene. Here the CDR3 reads CASSQLAGGTDTQYF. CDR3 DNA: TGCGCCAGCAGCCAACTAGCGGGAGGAACAGATACGCAGTATTTT.

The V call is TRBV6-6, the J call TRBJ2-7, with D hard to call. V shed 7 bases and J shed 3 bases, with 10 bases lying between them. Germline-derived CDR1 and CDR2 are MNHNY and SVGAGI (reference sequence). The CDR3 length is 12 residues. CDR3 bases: TGTGCCAGCACGAGGACGCTCTACGAGCAGTACTTC. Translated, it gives CASTRTLYEQYF.

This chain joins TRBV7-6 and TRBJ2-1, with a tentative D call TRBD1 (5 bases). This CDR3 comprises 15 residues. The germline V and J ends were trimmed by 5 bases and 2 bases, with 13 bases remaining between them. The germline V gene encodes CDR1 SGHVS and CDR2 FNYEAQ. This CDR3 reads CASSPSTVTYNEQFF. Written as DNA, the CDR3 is TGTGCCAGCAGCCCTTCGACAGTAACCTACAATGAGCAGTTCTTC.

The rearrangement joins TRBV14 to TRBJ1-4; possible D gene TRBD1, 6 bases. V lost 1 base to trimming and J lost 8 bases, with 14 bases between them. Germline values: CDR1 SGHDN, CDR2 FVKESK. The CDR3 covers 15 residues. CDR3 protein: CASSQVRGQFEKLFF. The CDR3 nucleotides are TGTGCCAGCAGCCAAGTTCGGGGACAATTCGAAAAACTGTTTTTT.

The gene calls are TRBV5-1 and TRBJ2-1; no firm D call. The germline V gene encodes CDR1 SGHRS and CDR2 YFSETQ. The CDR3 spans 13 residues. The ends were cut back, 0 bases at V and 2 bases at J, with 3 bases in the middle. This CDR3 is CASSLGAYNEQFF. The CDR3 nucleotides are TGCGCCAGCAGCTTGGGAGCCTACAATGAGCAGTTCTTC.

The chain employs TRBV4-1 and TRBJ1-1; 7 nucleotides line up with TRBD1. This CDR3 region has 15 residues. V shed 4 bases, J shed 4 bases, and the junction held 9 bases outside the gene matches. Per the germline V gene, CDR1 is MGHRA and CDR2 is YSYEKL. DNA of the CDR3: TGCGCCAGCAGCCTGCAGGGGGAGGGTAGCACTGAAGCTTTCTTT. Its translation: CASSLQGEGSTEAFF.

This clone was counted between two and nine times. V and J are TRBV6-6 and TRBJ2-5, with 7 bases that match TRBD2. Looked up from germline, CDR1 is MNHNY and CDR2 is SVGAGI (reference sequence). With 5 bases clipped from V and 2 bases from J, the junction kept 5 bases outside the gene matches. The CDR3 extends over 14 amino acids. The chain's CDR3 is CASSPRGEQETQYF. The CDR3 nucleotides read TGTGCCAGCAGTCCTCGGGGGGAACAAGAGACCCAGTACTTC.

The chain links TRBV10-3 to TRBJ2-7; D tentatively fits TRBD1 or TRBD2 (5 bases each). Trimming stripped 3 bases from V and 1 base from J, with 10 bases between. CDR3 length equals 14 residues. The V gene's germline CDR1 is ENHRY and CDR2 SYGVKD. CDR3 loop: CAISDGRESYEQYF. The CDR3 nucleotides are TGTGCCATCAGTGATGGCAGGGAGTCCTACGAGCAGTACTTC.

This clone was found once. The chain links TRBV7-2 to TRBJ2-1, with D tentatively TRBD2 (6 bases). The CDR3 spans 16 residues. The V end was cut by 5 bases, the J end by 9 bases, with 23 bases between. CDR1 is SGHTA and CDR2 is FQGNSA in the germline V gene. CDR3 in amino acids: CASSPKGSLALGEQFF. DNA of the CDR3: TGTGCCAGCAGCCCGAAAGGGAGTCTAGCGCTTGGTGAGCAGTTCTTC.

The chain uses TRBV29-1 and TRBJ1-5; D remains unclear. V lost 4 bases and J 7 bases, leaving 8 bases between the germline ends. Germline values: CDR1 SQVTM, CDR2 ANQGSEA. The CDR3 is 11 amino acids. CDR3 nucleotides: TGCAGCGTTGGGGATGGGCAGCCCCAGCATTTT. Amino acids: CSVGDGQPQHF.

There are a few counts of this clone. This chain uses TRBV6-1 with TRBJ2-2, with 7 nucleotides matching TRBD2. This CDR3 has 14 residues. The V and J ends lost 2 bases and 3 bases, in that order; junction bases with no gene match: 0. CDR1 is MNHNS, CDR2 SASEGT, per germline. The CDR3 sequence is CASSELADTGELFF. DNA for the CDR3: TGTGCCAGCAGTGAACTAGCGGACACCGGGGAGCTGTTTTTT.

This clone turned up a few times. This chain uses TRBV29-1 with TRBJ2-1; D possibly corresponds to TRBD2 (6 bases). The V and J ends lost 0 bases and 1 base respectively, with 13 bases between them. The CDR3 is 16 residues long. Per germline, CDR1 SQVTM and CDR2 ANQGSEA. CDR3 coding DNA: TGCAGCGTTGAAGATCGGAGGGCAGCGTCCTACAATGAGCAGTTCTTC. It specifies CSVEDRRAASYNEQFF.